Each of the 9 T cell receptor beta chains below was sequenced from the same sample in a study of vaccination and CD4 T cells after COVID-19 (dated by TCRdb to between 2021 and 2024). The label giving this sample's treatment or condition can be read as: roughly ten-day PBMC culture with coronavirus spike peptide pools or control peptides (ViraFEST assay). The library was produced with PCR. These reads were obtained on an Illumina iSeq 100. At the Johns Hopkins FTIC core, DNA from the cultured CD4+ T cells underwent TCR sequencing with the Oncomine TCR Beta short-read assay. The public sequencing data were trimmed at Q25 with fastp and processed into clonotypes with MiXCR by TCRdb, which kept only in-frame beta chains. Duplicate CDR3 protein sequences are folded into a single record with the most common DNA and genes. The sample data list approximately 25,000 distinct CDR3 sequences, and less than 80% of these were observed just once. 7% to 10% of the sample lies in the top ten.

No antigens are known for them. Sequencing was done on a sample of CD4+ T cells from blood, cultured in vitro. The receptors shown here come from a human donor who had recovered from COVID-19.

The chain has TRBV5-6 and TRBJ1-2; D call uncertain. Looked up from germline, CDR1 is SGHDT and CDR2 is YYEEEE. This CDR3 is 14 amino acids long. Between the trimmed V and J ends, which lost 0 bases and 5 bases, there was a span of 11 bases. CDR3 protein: CASSLGGGYYGYTF. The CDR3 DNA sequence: TGTGCCAGCAGCTTGGGAGGAGGGTATTATGGCTACACCTTC.

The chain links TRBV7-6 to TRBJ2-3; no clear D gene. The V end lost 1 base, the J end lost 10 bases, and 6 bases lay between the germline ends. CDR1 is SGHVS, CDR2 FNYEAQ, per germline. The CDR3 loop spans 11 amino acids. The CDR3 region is CASSLGQAQYF. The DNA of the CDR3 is TGTGCCAGCAGCTTAGGCCAGGCGCAGTATTTT. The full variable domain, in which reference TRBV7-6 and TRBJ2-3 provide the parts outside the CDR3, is GAGVSQSPRYKVTKRGQDVALRCDPISGHVSLYWYRQALGQGPEFLTYFNYEAQQDKSGLPNDRFSAERPEGSISTLTIQRTEQRDSAMYRCASSLGQAQYFGPGTRLTVL.

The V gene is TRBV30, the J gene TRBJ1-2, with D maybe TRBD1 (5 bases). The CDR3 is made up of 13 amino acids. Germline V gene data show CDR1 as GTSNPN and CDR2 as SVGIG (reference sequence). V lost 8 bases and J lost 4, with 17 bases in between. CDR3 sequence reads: CAHTVERGYGYTF. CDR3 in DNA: TGTGCCCACACCGTAGAGAGGGGCTATGGCTACACCTTC.

CDR3 in DNA: TGTGCCACCAGCCCTGGGGCTAGCGGGAGAGGGGCTCAAGAGACCCAGTACTTC. It specifies CATSPGASGRGAQETQYF. V gene TRBV24-1 combines with J gene TRBJ2-5; TRBD2 agrees at 10 bases. CDR1 is KGHDR, CDR2 SFDVKD, per germline. The CDR3 runs 18 residues. V was pared by 7 bases and J by 2 bases, with 15 bases of the junction left unmatched.

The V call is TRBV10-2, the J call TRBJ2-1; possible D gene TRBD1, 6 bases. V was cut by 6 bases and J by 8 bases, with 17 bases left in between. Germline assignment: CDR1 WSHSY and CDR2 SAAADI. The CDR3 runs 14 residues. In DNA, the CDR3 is TGCGCCAGCAGCTACGCGCCTCCAGGGGATGAGCAGTTCTTC. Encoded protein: CASSYAPPGDEQFF.

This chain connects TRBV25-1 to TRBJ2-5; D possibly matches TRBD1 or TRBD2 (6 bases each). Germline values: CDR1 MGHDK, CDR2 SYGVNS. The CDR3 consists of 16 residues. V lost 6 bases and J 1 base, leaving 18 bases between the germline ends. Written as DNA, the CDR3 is TGTGCCAGCAGCCGGATGGTGGGGGGCCGCCAAGAGACCCAGTACTTC. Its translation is CASSRMVGGRQETQYF.

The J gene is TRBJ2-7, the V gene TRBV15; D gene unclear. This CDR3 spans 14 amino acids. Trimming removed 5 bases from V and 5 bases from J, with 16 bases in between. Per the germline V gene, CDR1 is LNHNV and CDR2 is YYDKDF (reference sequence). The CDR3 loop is CATSPTAVQNEQYF. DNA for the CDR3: TGTGCCACCAGCCCCACAGCTGTTCAGAACGAGCAGTACTTC. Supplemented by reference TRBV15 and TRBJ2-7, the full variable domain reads DAMVIQNPRYQVTQFGKPVTLSCSQTLNHNVMYWYQQKSSQAPKLLFHYYDKDFNNEADTPDNFQSRRPNTSFCFLDIRSPGLGDTAMYLCATSPTAVQNEQYFGPGTRLTVT.

In DNA, the CDR3 is TGTGCCAGCTCAACGGACAGGGGTGATTCACCCCTCCACTTT. It encodes CASSTDRGDSPLHF. The rearrangement joins TRBV18 to TRBJ1-6; 9 bases are a match to TRBD1. The CDR3 runs 14 residues. V lost 5 bases to trimming and J lost 8 bases; unmatched junction nucleotides: 4. Germline CDR1 KGHSH, CDR2 LQKENI. The full variable domain, with the rest looked up from reference TRBV18 and TRBJ1-6, is NAGVMQNPRHLVRRRGQEARLRCSPMKGHSHVYWYRQLPEEGLKFMVYLQKENIIDESGMPKERFSAEFPKEGPSILRIQQVVRGDSAAYFCASSTDRGDSPLHFGNGTRLTVT.

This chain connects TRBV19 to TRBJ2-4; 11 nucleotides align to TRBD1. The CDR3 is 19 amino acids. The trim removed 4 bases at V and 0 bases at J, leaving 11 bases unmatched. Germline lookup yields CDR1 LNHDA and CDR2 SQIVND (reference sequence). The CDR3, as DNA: TGTGCCAGTAGTACCGGGACAGGGGGTACCCCGATAGCCAAAAACATTCAGTACTTC. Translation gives CASSTGTGGTPIAKNIQYF.